This TCR beta chain was documented in a study of blood T cell repertoires in COVID-19. Study background: The analysed material was cDNA or gDNA that came from T cells, B-cell-depleted T cells, or PBMCs.

Sequenced by immunoSEQ multiplex PCR; TCRdb stores in-frame clones only, minus some. The top ten clones hold 2.5% to 3.5% of a sample with 200,000 to 250,000 clones, 85% to 90% of them seen once. This clone was observed once. Germline CDR1 reads SGHTA; CDR2 reads FQGNSA. V lost 4 bases and J 1 base, leaving 14 bases between the germline ends. The CDR3 consists of 17 residues. The sample was PBMCs or T cells enriched from blood (not recorded which). The clonotype originates from a woman aged 45-65 years in a cohort exposed to, infected with or recovered from COVID-19 (not recorded which). The V call is TRBV7-2, the J call TRBJ1-6; unclear D gene. In DNA form, the CDR3 reads TGTGCCAGCAGCTCCCCCCTAGAGAGGTCCTATAATTCACCCCTCCACTTT. Protein sequence: CASSSPLERSYNSPLHF.